The sequence of this TCR beta chain was determined in a study of shared clonotypes between healthy human individuals. Turning to the study itself: A couple of women and a few men aged 18 to 49 served as donors.

CDR3 length equals 15 residues. Trimming stripped 3 bases from V and 3 bases from J, with 12 bases between. Per the germline V gene, CDR1 is SGDLS and CDR2 is YYNGEE. Caucasian adults residing in Nashville, Tennessee made up all the donors. Clones were read by immunoSEQ multiplex PCR, and TCRdb kept only the in-frame ones, dropping some. Among roughly 2.6 million clones listed, roughly 92% were seen once. Sample: naive CD4+ T cells sorted from blood. Subset indicated: CD45RA+ positively selected. This chain joins TRBV9 and TRBJ1-4, with D maybe TRBD1 (5 bases). This TCR came from a man aged 18 to 30 in good health. The CDR3 is CASSGGHSSNEKLFF. DNA for the CDR3: TGTGCCAGCAGCGGAGGACACTCTTCTAATGAAAAACTGTTTTTT.